This TCR beta chain was observed in a study of blood T cell repertoires in COVID-19. Study as a whole: Sites in the United States, Italy and Spain provided acute and convalescent COVID-19 samples. T cells, B-cell-depleted T cells, or PBMCs supplied cDNA or gDNA.

Sequenced by immunoSEQ multiplex PCR; TCRdb stores in-frame clones only, minus some. The data show under 200,000 clones, around 87% seen once. CDR1 and CDR2 from the germline V gene are SGHDN and FVKESK. The CDR3 totals 13 residues. Trimming shortened V by 6 bases and J by 5 bases, and 10 bases separated the two germline ends. The receptor comes from a man in his 60s with COVID-19, enrolled during active disease. Material for sequencing was peripheral blood. The gene calls are TRBV14 and TRBJ2-2, with D maybe TRBD2 (5 bases). The CDR3 sequence: CASSIGVTGELFF. CDR3 bases: TGTGCCAGCAGTATCGGGGTGACCGGGGAGCTGTTTTTT.